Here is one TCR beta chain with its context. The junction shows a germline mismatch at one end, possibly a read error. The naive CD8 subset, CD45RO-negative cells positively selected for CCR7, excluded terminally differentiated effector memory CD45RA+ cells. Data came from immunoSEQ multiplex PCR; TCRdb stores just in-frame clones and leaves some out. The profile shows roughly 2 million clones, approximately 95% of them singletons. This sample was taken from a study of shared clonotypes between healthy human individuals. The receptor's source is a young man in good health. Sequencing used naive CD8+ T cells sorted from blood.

CDR3: CASSLIGTVPQHF. In nucleotides, the CDR3 is TGTGCCAGCAGCTTAATAGGAACCGTCCCTCAGCACTTC. The chain is built from TRBV11-2 and TRBJ2-5; D is unclear. This CDR3 spans 13 amino acids. Per the germline V gene, CDR1 is SGHAT and CDR2 is FQNNGV.